One sample yielded the 14 T cell receptor beta chains listed below, sequenced in a study of blood T cells in healthy people across ages. Using a J-beta primer mix together with a sample-barcoded 5' primer, a second PCR was run for roughly 6 to 12 cycles. TCRdb processed the 5' RACE reads anew with MiXCR; each CDR3 protein has one entry. Here the sample spans some 750,000 distinct CDR3 sequences, 20% to 25% being singletons. Source material: blood. These receptor sequences come from a man between 65 and 85 years old in good health.

This clonotype showed up just a few times. This chain uses TRBV14 with TRBJ1-4; tentative D call: TRBD1 (5 bases). V was shortened by 2 bases and J by 8 bases, with 18 bases between the two germline ends. Looked up from germline, CDR1 is SGHDN and CDR2 is FVKESK. The CDR3 runs to 16 residues. CDR3 sequence: CASSQSRTPRGEKLFF. CDR3 in DNA: TGTGCCAGCAGCCAATCCCGGACACCTCGAGGGGAAAAACTGTTTTTT.

In its sample, this clonotype was seen a few times. The chain is built from TRBV5-1 and TRBJ2-5, with D perhaps TRBD1 or TRBD2 (5 bases each). The better agreement between TRBJ2-1 and the DNA end casts doubt on the J call. Per germline, CDR1 SGHRS and CDR2 YFSETQ. CDR3 size: 18 residues. CDR3 protein: CASSLWAPLAGAYNEQFF. CDR3 coding DNA: TGCGCCAGCAGCTTGTGGGCCCCTCTAGCCGGGGCATACAATGAGCAGTTCTTC.

V and J are TRBV7-9 and TRBJ2-2, with 8 bases that match TRBD2. The V gene's germline CDR1 is SEHNR and CDR2 FQNEAQ (reference sequence). This CDR3 is built from 15 residues. Trimming took 5 bases from V and 5 from J; bases not matched to a gene: 7. The CDR3 sequence: CASSPRGTSTGELFF. CDR3 nucleotide sequence: TGTGCCAGCAGCCCAAGAGGGACTAGTACCGGGGAGCTGTTTTTT.

In its sample, this clonotype was seen a few times. The chain recombines TRBV6-2 or TRBV6-3 with TRBJ2-5; D unresolved. The CDR3 contains 13 residues. In germline, CDR1 is MNHEY, CDR2 SVGEGT. V dropped 2 bases and J dropped 1 base, with 5 bases sitting between them. The CDR3, as DNA: TGTGCCAGCAGTTACGTGGGCCAAGAGACCCAGTACTTC. Translated, it gives CASSYVGQETQYF.

This clonotype was detected only a few times. The chain has TRBV7-2 and TRBJ2-5; 12 nucleotides match TRBD2. The DNA matches TRBJ2-1 better at its end, which makes the J call doubtful. This CDR3 has 17 amino acids. In germline, CDR1 is SGHTA, CDR2 FQGNSA. The CDR3 DNA follows: TGTGCCAGCAGCTTAGGGAGGTTGACTAGCGGGAGCTATGAGCAGTTCTTC. Its protein product is CASSLGRLTSGSYEQFF.

This clonotype has a handful of counts. The chain carries TRBV27 and TRBJ1-2; the D gene is possibly TRBD1 (5 bases). The CDR3 has 19 residues. Germline V gene data show CDR1 as MNHEY and CDR2 as SMNVEV (reference sequence). Between the trimmed V and J ends, which lost 6 bases and 0 bases, there was a span of 26 bases. The CDR3 loop is CASSPKGRSLRLANYGYTF. CDR3 coding DNA: TGTGCCAGCAGCCCAAAGGGACGGAGTCTCCGGTTAGCTAACTATGGCTACACCTTC.

This clonotype has just a few counts. The chain carries TRBV14 and TRBJ2-2, with 8 bases lining up with TRBD1. Germline-derived CDR1 and CDR2 are SGHDN and FVKESK. V dropped 4 bases and J dropped 5; count of bases not matched to a gene: 12. The CDR3 sequence is 17 residues long. CDR3 sequence reads: CASSLLPGRGRTGELFF. CDR3 sequence (DNA): TGTGCCAGCAGCCTTCTACCCGGCAGGGGGCGGACCGGGGAGCTGTTTTTT.

This chain connects TRBV6-5 to TRBJ2-2, with unresolved D. Germline V gene sequence: CDR1 MNHEY, CDR2 SVGAGI. V gave up 8 bases and J gave up 4 bases, with 14 bases separating them. The CDR3 runs to 14 residues. The CDR3 nucleotides read TGTGCCAGCGCTATTGTCCGGGTCACCGGGGAGCTGTTTTTT. This gives the protein CASAIVRVTGELFF.

This clonotype was seen a handful of times. The rearrangement links TRBV11-3 to TRBJ2-2; 7 bases match TRBD2. Per germline, CDR1 SGHNT and CDR2 YENEEA. V lost 4 bases, J lost 5 bases, and 4 bases stayed unmatched. The CDR3 is made up of 14 amino acids. The CDR3 DNA follows: TGTGCCAGCAGCTCAAACGGGGGGACCGGGGAGCTGTTTTTT. Its protein product is CASSSNGGTGELFF.

J is TRBJ2-7 and V is TRBV7-2, with 9 bases identical to TRBD1. The V segment lost 0 bases and the J segment 4 bases; nucleotides outside the gene matches: 7. Germline CDR1 SGHTA, CDR2 FQGNSA. The CDR3 spans 16 residues. The CDR3 nucleotides are TGTGCCAGCAGCTTAGCGTCGGGACAGGGCACTTACGAGCAGTACTTC. This translates into CASSLASGQGTYEQYF.

At least ten counts were recorded for this clonotype. The rearrangement joins TRBV7-2 to TRBJ1-5, with unresolved D. The CDR3 contains 15 residues. Trimming pared 0 bases from V and 1 base from J, leaving 7 bases between. CDR1 SGHTA and CDR2 FQGNSA come from the germline V gene. The CDR3 is CASSLAGRSNQPQHF. In DNA, the CDR3 is TGTGCCAGCAGCTTAGCGGGGAGAAGCAATCAGCCCCAGCATTTT.

This clonotype was found a few times. The chain has TRBV5-1 and TRBJ2-5; 9 nucleotides match TRBD2. CDR1 and CDR2 from the germline V gene are SGHRS and YFSETQ. The CDR3 contains 14 residues. Trimming took 4 bases from V and 5 from J; bases not matched to a gene: 6. Here the CDR3 reads CASSIASGVETQYF. DNA of the CDR3: TGCGCCAGCAGCATTGCTAGCGGGGTTGAGACCCAGTACTTC.

V usage is TRBV21-1 and J usage is TRBJ2-4; the table gives TRBD1 as D, unverified against the DNA. TRBV21-1 is marked as a pseudogene. The length of the CDR3 is 16 residues. The CDR3 coding sequence is TGTGCCAGCAGCAAAGGGCCGGGGGACCCCAAAAACATTCAGTACTTC. This codes for CASSKGPGDPKNIQYF.

The chain links TRBV28 to TRBJ1-2, with 8 bases lining up with TRBD1. CDR1 and CDR2 (germline): MDHEN, SYDVKM. The CDR3 has 16 residues. J was trimmed by 1 base and V by 6 bases; bases with no gene match: 10. The CDR3: CASSTGGGQGNYGYTF. The CDR3 DNA reads as TGTGCCAGCAGCACCGGCGGCGGACAGGGTAACTATGGCTACACCTTC.